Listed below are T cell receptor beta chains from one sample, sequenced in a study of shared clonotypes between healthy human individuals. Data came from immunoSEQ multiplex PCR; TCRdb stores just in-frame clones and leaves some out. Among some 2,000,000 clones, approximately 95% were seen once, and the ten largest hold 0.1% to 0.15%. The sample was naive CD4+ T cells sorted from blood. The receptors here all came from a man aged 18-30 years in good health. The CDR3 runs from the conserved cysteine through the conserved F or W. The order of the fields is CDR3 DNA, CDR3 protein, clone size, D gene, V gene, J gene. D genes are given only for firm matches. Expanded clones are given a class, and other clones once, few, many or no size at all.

CDR3 DNA: TGTGCCAGCAGTGAAAGTGACAGGGCCTATGGCTACACCTTC
CDR3 protein: CASSESDRAYGYTF
clone size: .
D gene: TRBD1
V gene: TRBV6-1
J gene: TRBJ1-2

CDR3 DNA: TGCAGCGTTGTGGGCAACCAAGAGACCCAGTACTTC
CDR3 protein: CSVVGNQETQYF
clone size: .
D gene: .
V gene: TRBV29-1
J gene: TRBJ2-5

CDR3 DNA: TGTGCCAGTAGTATAGACCATTCCAGGGCCCGGGGTGAGCAGTACTTC
CDR3 protein: CASSIDHSRARGEQYF
clone size: .
D gene: .
V gene: TRBV19
J gene: TRBJ2-7

CDR3 DNA: TGTGCCAGCAGCTTATGGGGCTCGAGGGACAGGCCAAGCTCCTACGAGCAGTACTTC
CDR3 protein: CASSLWGSRDRPSSYEQYF
clone size: .
D gene: TRBD1
V gene: TRBV11-2
J gene: TRBJ2-7

CDR3 DNA: TGTGCCAGCAGTTTGCCTAATGAAAAACTGTTTTTT
CDR3 protein: CASSLPNEKLFF
clone size: .
D gene: .
V gene: TRBV28
J gene: TRBJ1-4

CDR3 DNA: TGTGCCAGCAGAGACTCGGGGAAGGCGGCAGATACGCAGTATTTT
CDR3 protein: CASRDSGKAADTQYF
clone size: .
D gene: .
V gene: TRBV27
J gene: TRBJ2-3

CDR3 DNA: TGTGCCAGCAGTCGTTCAACTAGGGACAACTATGGCTACACCTTC
CDR3 protein: CASSRSTRDNYGYTF
clone size: .
D gene: .
V gene: TRBV6-5
J gene: TRBJ1-2

CDR3 DNA: TGTGCCAGCAGCGTAGAACTGGAAACTGAAGCTTTCTTT
CDR3 protein: CASSVELETEAFF
clone size: .
D gene: .
V gene: TRBV9
J gene: TRBJ1-1

CDR3 DNA: TGTGCCAGCAGCCGATGGGAGGGCTCTGGGGCCAACGTCCTGACTTTC
CDR3 protein: CASSRWEGSGANVLTF
clone size: .
D gene: TRBD2
V gene: TRBV7-9
J gene: TRBJ2-6

CDR3 DNA: TGTGCCAGCAGTACAGGAAGCAATCAGCCCCAGCATTTT
CDR3 protein: CASSTGSNQPQHF
clone size: .
D gene: .
V gene: TRBV6-5
J gene: TRBJ1-5

CDR3 DNA: TGTGCCAGCAGCCCCAGCCCGGCCAAGTGGGAGCTGTTTTTT
CDR3 protein: CASSPSPAKWELFF
clone size: .
D gene: .
V gene: TRBV6-5
J gene: TRBJ2-2

CDR3 DNA: TGTGCCAGCTCACTGAACGCCCCGGGAGCTAATGAAAAACTGTTTTTT
CDR3 protein: CASSLNAPGANEKLFF
clone size: .
D gene: .
V gene: TRBV18
J gene: TRBJ1-4

CDR3 DNA: TGCGCCAGCAGTGAGTCACTGGGGATGAACACTGAAGCTTTCTTT
CDR3 protein: CASSESLGMNTEAFF
clone size: .
D gene: .
V gene: TRBV10-1
J gene: TRBJ1-1

CDR3 DNA: TGCAGCGTTGAGCAGGGGATTAGGGAGACCCAGTACTTC
CDR3 protein: CSVEQGIRETQYF
clone size: .
D gene: .
V gene: TRBV29-1
J gene: TRBJ2-5

CDR3 DNA: TGTGCCAGCTCACCGGGCCAGGGACCGAATGAAAAACTGTTTTTT
CDR3 protein: CASSPGQGPNEKLFF
clone size: .
D gene: .
V gene: TRBV18
J gene: TRBJ1-4

CDR3 DNA: TGCGCCAGCAGCCAAGATAGTAGCAGGGAATATAGCAATCAGCCCCAGCATTTT
CDR3 protein: CASSQDSSREYSNQPQHF
clone size: .
D gene: .
V gene: TRBV4-1
J gene: TRBJ1-5

CDR3 DNA: TGTGCCAGCAGTGAAATTGGGGGAAGGGGTTTCTACGAGCAGTACTTC
CDR3 protein: CASSEIGGRGFYEQYF
clone size: .
D gene: .
V gene: TRBV25-1
J gene: TRBJ2-7

CDR3 DNA: TGTGCCAGCAGGACGGGACAGGGTTCCTACGAGCAGTACTTC
CDR3 protein: CASRTGQGSYEQYF
clone size: .
D gene: TRBD1
V gene: TRBV6-5
J gene: TRBJ2-7

CDR3 DNA: TGTGCCAGCAGTGACGGGCGGTTGGGGGCCCTCCACTTT
CDR3 protein: CASSDGRLGALHF
clone size: .
D gene: .
V gene: TRBV6-1
J gene: TRBJ1-6

CDR3 DNA: TGCGCCAGCAGCCAAGATGTGGGTTACCAAGGCTACACCTTC
CDR3 protein: CASSQDVGYQGYTF
clone size: .
D gene: .
V gene: TRBV4-1
J gene: TRBJ1-2

CDR3 DNA: TGTGCCAGCAGCTTTCTAGCGGGGGTCTACGAGCAGTACTTC
CDR3 protein: CASSFLAGVYEQYF
clone size: .
D gene: TRBD2
V gene: TRBV11-2
J gene: TRBJ2-7

CDR3 DNA: TGCGCCAGCAGCTTGGATGAAGGCTATGGCTACACCTTC
CDR3 protein: CASSLDEGYGYTF
clone size: .
D gene: .
V gene: TRBV5-1
J gene: TRBJ1-2

CDR3 DNA: TGTGCCAGCAGCTCAAAGCCAGATACGCAGTATTTT
CDR3 protein: CASSSKPDTQYF
clone size: .
D gene: .
V gene: TRBV5-6
J gene: TRBJ2-3

CDR3 DNA: TGTGCCAGCAAAGGCGGGACGAGAGGGGACATTCAGTACTTC
CDR3 protein: CASKGGTRGDIQYF
clone size: .
D gene: .
V gene: TRBV28
J gene: TRBJ2-4

CDR3 DNA: TGTGCCAGCAGCCCCTTGACAGGCGGGATGAACACTGAAGCTTTCTTT
CDR3 protein: CASSPLTGGMNTEAFF
clone size: once
D gene: .
V gene: TRBV7-9
J gene: TRBJ1-1

CDR3 DNA: TGTGCCAGCTCACACGGCAGCGATTCCTACGAGCAGTACTTC
CDR3 protein: CASSHGSDSYEQYF
clone size: .
D gene: .
V gene: TRBV18
J gene: TRBJ2-7

CDR3 DNA: TGTGCCTGGAGTACGCACAGGGACGAGCAGTACTTC
CDR3 protein: CAWSTHRDEQYF
clone size: .
D gene: .
V gene: TRBV30
J gene: TRBJ2-7